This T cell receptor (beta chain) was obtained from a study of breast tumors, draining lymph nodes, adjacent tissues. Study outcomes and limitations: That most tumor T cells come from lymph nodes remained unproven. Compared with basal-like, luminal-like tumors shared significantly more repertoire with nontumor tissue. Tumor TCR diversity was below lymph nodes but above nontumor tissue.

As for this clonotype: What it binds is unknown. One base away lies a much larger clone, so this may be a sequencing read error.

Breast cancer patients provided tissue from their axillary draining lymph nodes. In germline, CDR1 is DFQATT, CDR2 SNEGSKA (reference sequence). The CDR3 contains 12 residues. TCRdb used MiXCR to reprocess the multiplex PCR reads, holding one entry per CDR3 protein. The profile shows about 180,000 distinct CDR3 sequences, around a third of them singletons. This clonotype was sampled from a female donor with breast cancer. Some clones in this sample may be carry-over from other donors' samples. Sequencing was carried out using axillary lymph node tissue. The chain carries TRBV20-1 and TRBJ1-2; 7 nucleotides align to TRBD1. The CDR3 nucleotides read TGCAGTGCAGAGCAGGGGGGCTATGGCTCCACCTTC. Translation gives CSAEQGGYGSTF.